The clone carrying this TCR beta chain was observed many times. The antigen remains unidentified. The data derive from a study of regulatory T cells in long-lasting Graves disease. Time point indicated: newly diagnosed GD, antithyroid drugs for less than 3 months. The TCR library was made from RNA that had been extracted from PBMCs in TRIzol. The germline CDR1 and CDR2 sequences are SGDLS and YYNGEE. The ends were cut back, 3 bases at V and 6 bases at J, with 16 bases in the middle. This CDR3 spans 15 amino acids. Study-level results: Newly diagnosed disease favored TRBV20-1 and TRBJ2-1 over persistent disease.

HTBI primers from iRepertoire and Arm-PCR of CDR3 regions yielded the TCR beta libraries. TCRdb passed the multiplex PCR reads through MiXCR, listing each CDR3 protein once. The data hold roughly 400,000 distinct CDR3 sequences, with 15% observed a single time. This same sample was also taken into another study, of T cells in Graves' hyperthyroidism and ophthalmopathy.

The chain has TRBV9 and TRBJ2-1; D not resolved. Sample: peripheral blood mononuclear cells (PBMCs), taken at new diagnosis, from a patient treated with antithyroid drugs. The sequence was collected from a woman aged 40 to 50 with Graves disease. The CDR3 region is CASSGPVAAVNEQFF. The DNA of the CDR3 is TGTGCCAGCAGCGGACCTGTAGCCGCCGTCAATGAGCAGTTCTTC.